These 9 T cell receptor beta chains share one sample of origin, sequenced in a study of OX40 agonist ivuxolimab in advanced cancers. TCRdb's table, derived via immunoSEQ multiplex PCR, lists solely in-frame clones and lacks some. Of about 96,000 clones listed, about four fifths are singletons. The sample in question was CD4+ or CD8+ T cells sorted from blood, obtained in a trial of the OX40 agonist ivuxolimab. All receptors derive from an adult with an advanced solid tumor such as melanoma, head and neck, liver or kidney cancer.

The V and J genes are TRBV2 and TRBJ2-7, with 10 bases matching TRBD2. The CDR3 length is 14 residues. Unmatched junction bases numbered 7, after V lost 6 bases and J lost 5 bases. Germline V CDR1 and CDR2: SNHLY, FYNNEI. The CDR3 spells CASRGAGGPDEQYF. The CDR3 DNA sequence: TGTGCCAGCAGGGGAGCGGGAGGGCCCGACGAGCAGTACTTC.

This clone has only a few counts. The V gene is TRBV7-9, the J gene TRBJ2-5, with 8 nucleotides matching TRBD1. This CDR3 has 14 residues. CDR1 and CDR2 from the germline V gene are SEHNR and FQNEAQ (reference sequence). The V segment lost 5 bases and the J segment 4 bases; nucleotides outside the gene matches: 6. CDR3 residues: CASSLTGEAETQYF. The CDR3 nucleotides read TGTGCCAGCAGCCTGACAGGGGAGGCAGAGACCCAGTACTTC.

The J gene is TRBJ1-1, the V gene TRBV7-9, with D tentatively TRBD1 (5 bases). CDR1 SEHNR and CDR2 FQNEAQ come from the germline V gene (reference sequence). The CDR3 consists of 17 residues. Deletions cut 1 base from V and 5 bases from J, with 20 bases between. The CDR3 loop reads CASSLVLDTKKGTEAFF. DNA of the CDR3: TGTGCCAGCAGCTTAGTCCTGGACACCAAAAAGGGGACTGAAGCTTTCTTT.

V is TRBV5-8 and J is TRBJ2-2; 9 nucleotides align to TRBD1. Germline assignment: CDR1 SGHTS and CDR2 YDEGEE. This CDR3 region has 14 residues. V trimming: 6 bases; J trimming: 2 bases; junction bases outside the gene matches: 2. CDR3: CASKGQGNTGELFF. DNA of the CDR3: TGTGCCAGCAAGGGACAGGGTAACACCGGGGAGCTGTTTTTT.

The chain carries TRBV4-1 and TRBJ2-7, with D perhaps TRBD1 (6 bases). There are 15 residues in the CDR3. Between the trimmed V and J ends, which lost 3 bases and 3 bases, there was a span of 15 bases. Per the germline V gene, CDR1 is MGHRA and CDR2 is YSYEKL. The CDR3 bases are TGCGCCAGCAGCCACTCTGGTGGGGGCGGCTACGAGCAGTACTTC. Protein sequence: CASSHSGGGGYEQYF.

The chain links TRBV5-1 to TRBJ2-1; 9 nucleotides line up with TRBD2. The ends lost 3 bases at V and 8 bases at J; junction bases unmatched: 6. This CDR3 has 14 amino acids. CDR1 SGHRS and CDR2 YFSETQ come from the germline V gene. CDR3 loop: CASSSRTSEDEQFF. The CDR3 bases are TGCGCCAGCAGCTCCCGGACTAGCGAGGATGAGCAGTTCTTC.

The table lists this clone with a count of one. The chain employs TRBV5-1 and TRBJ2-5, with a possible D match to TRBD2 (5 bases). The CDR3 is made up of 15 amino acids. Per the germline V gene, CDR1 is SGHRS and CDR2 is YFSETQ. Trimming removed 4 bases from V and 1 base from J, with 14 bases in between. CDR3 residues: CASSRIIGVQETQYF. CDR3 nucleotide sequence: TGCGCCAGCAGCCGGATCATCGGGGTCCAAGAGACCCAGTACTTC.

This clone was recorded only once. The gene calls are TRBV21-1 and TRBJ1-4; the D segment call TRBD1 is taken from the table without a DNA check. TRBV21-1 is noted as a pseudogene. This CDR3 is built from 12 residues. The CDR3 spells CASSTGDEKLFF. DNA of the CDR3: TGTGCCAGCAGTACAGGGGACGAAAAACTGTTTTTT.

The chain employs TRBV12-5 and TRBJ2-1; 8 bases fit TRBD2. CDR1 and CDR2 from the germline V gene are LGHNT and FRNRAP. J was trimmed by 2 bases and V by 7 bases; bases with no gene match: 7. The CDR3 runs to 15 residues. Here the CDR3 reads CASAETSVAYNEQFF. CDR3 coding DNA: TGTGCTAGTGCCGAGACTAGCGTTGCCTACAATGAGCAGTTCTTC.